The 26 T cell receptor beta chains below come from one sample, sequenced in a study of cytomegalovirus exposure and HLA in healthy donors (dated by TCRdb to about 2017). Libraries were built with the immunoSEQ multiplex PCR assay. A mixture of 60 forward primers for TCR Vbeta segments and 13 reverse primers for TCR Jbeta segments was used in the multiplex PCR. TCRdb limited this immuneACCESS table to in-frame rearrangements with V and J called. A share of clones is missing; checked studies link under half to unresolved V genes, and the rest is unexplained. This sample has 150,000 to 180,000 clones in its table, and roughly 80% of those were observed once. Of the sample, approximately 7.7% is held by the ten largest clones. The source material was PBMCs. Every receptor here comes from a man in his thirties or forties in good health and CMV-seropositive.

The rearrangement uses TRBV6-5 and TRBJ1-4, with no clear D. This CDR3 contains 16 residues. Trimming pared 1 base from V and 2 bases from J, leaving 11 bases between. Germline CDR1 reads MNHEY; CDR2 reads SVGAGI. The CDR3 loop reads CASSYLRTVTNEKLFF. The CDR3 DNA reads TGTGCCAGCAGTTACTTAAGGACTGTTACTAATGAAAAACTGTTTTTT.

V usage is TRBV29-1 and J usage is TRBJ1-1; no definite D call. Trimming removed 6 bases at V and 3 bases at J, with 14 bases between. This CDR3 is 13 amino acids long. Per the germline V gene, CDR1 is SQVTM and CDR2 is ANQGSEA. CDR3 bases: TGCAGCGTCCGACCTAGAAAGGACACTGAAGCTTTCTTT. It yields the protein CSVRPRKDTEAFF.

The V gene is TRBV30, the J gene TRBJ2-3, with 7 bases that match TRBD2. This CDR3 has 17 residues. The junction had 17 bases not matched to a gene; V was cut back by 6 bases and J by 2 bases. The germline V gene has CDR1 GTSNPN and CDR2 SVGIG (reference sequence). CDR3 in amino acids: CACTLAGAGYSTDTQYF. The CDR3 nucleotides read TGTGCCTGCACATTGGCGGGAGCAGGGTACTCCACAGATACGCAGTATTTT.

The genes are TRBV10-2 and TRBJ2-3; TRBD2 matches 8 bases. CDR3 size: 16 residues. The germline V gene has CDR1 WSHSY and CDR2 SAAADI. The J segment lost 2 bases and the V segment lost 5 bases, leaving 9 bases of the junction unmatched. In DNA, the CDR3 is TGCGCCAGCAGTCCCTCTTTAGCGGGGCACACAGATACGCAGTATTTT. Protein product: CASSPSLAGHTDTQYF.

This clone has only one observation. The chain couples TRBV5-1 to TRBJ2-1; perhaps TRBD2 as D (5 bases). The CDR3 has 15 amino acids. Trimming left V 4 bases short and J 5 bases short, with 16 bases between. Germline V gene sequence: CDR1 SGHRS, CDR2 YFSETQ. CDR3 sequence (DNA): TGCGCCAGCAGCGAGGGCCATCGGCCGAACAATGAGCAGTTCTTC. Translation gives CASSEGHRPNNEQFF.

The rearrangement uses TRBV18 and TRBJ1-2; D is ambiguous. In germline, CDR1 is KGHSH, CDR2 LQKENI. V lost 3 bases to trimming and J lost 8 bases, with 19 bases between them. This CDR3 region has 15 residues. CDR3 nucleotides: TGTGCCAGCTCACCTCCGTTACGACCCCGCGGGGGCTACACCTTC. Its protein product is CASSPPLRPRGGYTF.

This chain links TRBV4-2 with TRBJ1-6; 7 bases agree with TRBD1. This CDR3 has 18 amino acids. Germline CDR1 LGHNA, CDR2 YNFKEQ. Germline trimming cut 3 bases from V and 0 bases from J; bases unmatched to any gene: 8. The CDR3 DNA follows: TGTGCCAGCAGCCAGCAACAGGGGACCGGCTCCTATAATTCACCCCTCCACTTT. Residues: CASSQQQGTGSYNSPLHF.

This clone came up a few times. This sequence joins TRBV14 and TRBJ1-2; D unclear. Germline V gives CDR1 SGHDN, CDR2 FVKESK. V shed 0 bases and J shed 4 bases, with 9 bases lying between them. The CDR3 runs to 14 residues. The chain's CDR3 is CASSQEGRGYGYTF. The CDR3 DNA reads TGTGCCAGCAGCCAAGAAGGACGGGGCTATGGCTACACCTTC. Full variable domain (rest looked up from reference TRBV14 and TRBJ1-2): EAGVTQFPSHSVIEKGQTVTLRCDPISGHDNLYWYRRVMGKEIKFLLHFVKESKQDESGMPNNRFLAERTGGTYSTLKVQPAELEDSGVYFCASSQEGRGYGYTFGSGTRLTVV.

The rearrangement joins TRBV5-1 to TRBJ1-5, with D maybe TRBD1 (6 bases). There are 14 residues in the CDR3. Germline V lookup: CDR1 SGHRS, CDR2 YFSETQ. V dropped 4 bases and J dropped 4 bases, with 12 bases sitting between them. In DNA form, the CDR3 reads TGCGCCAGCAGCACTGAGGGGGGGAATCAGCCCCAGCATTTT. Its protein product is CASSTEGGNQPQHF.

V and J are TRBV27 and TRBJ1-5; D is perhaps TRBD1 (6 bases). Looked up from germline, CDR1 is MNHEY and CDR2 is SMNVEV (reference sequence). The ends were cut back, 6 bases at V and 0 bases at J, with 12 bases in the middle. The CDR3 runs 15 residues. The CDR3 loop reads CASSRQAASNQPQHF. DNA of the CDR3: TGTGCCAGCAGCCGACAGGCCGCTAGCAATCAGCCCCAGCATTTT.

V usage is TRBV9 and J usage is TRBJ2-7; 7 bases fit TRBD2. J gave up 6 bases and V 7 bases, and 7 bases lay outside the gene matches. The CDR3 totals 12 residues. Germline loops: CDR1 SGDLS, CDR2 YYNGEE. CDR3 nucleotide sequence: TGTGCCAGCGGCGGGGGAGGGTTCGAGCAGTACTTC. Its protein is CASGGGGFEQYF.

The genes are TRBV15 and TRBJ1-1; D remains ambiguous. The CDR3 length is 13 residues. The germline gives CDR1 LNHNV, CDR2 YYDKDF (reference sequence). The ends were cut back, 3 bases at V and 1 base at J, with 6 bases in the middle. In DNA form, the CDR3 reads TGTGCCACCAGCAGCATGAGGAACACTGAAGCTTTCTTT. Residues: CATSSMRNTEAFF.

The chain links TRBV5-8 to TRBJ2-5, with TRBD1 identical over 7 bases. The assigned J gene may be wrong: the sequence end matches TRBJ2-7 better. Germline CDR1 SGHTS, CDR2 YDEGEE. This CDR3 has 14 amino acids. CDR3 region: CASRSRDRSYEQYF. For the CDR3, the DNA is TGTGCCAGCCGGTCCCGGGACAGATCCTACGAGCAGTACTTC.

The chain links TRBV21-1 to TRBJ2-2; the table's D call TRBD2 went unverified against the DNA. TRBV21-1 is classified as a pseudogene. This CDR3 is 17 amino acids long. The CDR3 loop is CASRNGRRIANTGELFF. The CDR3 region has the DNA TGTGCCAGCCGGAACGGGAGAAGGATCGCGAACACCGGGGAGCTGTTTTTT.

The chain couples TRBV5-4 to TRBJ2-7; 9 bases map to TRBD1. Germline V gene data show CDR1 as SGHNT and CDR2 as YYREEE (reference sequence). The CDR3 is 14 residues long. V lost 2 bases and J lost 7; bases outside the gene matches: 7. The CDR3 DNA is TGTGCCAGCAGCTTTTGGACAGGGGTGCGAGAGCAGTACTTC. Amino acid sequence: CASSFWTGVREQYF. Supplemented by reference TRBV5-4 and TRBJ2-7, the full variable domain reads ETGVTQSPTHLIKTRGQQVTLRCSSQSGHNTVSWYQQALGQGPQFIFQYYREEENGRGNFPPRFSGLQFPNYSSELNVNALELDDSALYLCASSFWTGVREQYFGPGTRLTVT.

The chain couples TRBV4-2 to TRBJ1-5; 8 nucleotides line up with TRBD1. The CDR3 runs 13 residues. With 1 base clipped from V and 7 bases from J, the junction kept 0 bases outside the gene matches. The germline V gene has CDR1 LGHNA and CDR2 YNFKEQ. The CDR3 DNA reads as TGTGCCAGCAGCCAAGGACAGGGGCAGCCCCAGCATTTT. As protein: CASSQGQGQPQHF.

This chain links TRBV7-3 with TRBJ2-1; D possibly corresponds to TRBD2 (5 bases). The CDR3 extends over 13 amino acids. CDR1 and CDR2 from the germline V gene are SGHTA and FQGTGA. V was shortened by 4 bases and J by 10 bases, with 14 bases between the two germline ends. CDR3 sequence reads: CASSSSLTGEQFF. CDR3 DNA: TGTGCCAGCAGCTCCTCCTTAACGGGGGAGCAGTTCTTC.

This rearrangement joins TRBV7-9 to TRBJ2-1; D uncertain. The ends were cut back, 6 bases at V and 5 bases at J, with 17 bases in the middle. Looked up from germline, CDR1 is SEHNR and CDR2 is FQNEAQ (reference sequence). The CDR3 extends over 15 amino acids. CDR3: CASSLNPALHNEQFF. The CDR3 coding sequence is TGTGCCAGCAGTCTTAATCCTGCACTTCACAATGAGCAGTTCTTC. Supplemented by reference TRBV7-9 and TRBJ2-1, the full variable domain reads DTGVSQNPRHKITKRGQNVTFRCDPISEHNRLYWYRQTLGQGPEFLTYFQNEAQLEKSRLLSDRFSAERPKGSFSTLEIQRTEQGDSAMYLCASSLNPALHNEQFFGPGTRLTVL.

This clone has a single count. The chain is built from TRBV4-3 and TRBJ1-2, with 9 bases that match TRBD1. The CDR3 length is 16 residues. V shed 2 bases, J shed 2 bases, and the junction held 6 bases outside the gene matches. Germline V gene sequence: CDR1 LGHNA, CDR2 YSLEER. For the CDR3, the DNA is TGCGCCAGCAGCCAATCTTTCGGGACAGGGAACTATGGCTACACCTTC. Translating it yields CASSQSFGTGNYGYTF.

DNA of the CDR3: TGTGCCAGCAGTCCGATGGGGGGGAGGCAGAATGGCTACACCTTC. This translates into CASSPMGGRQNGYTF. The chain combines TRBV27 with TRBJ1-2; perhaps TRBD1 as D (5 bases). This CDR3 region has 15 residues. V shed 5 bases and J shed 6 bases, with 19 bases lying between them. The germline V gene has CDR1 MNHEY and CDR2 SMNVEV (reference sequence).

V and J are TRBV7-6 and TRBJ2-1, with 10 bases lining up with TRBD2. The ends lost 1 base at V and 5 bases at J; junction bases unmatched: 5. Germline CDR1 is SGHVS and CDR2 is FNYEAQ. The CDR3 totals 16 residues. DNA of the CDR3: TGTGCCAGCAGCTTAGAAGCGGGAGGGTCGGACAATGAGCAGTTCTTC. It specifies CASSLEAGGSDNEQFF.

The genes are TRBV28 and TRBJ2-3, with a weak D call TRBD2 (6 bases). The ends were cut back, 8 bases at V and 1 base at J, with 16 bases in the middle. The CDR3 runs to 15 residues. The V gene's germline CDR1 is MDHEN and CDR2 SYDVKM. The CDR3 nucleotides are TGTGCCAGCCGCGGGGCGGCCCGGGGCACAGATACGCAGTATTTT. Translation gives CASRGAARGTDTQYF. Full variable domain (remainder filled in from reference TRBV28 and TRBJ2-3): DVKVTQSSRYLVKRTGEKVFLECVQDMDHENMFWYRQDPGLGLRLIYFSYDVKMKEKGDIPEGYSVSREKKERFSLILESASTNQTSMYLCASRGAARGTDTQYFGPGTRLTVL.

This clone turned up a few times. CDR3 region: CASSLAMDRSTEAFF. CDR3 sequence (DNA): TGTGCCAGCAGCTTAGCGATGGACAGGAGCACTGAAGCTTTCTTT. The chain links TRBV7-2 to TRBJ1-1; TRBD1 aligns across 7 bases. Germline assignment: CDR1 SGHTA and CDR2 FQGNSA. The CDR3 runs to 15 residues. The V and J ends lost 0 bases and 4 bases, in that order; junction bases with no gene match: 5.

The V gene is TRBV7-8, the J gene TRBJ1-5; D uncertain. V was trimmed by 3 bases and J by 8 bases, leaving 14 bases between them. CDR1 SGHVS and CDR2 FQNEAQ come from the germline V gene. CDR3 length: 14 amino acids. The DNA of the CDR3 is TGTGCCAGCAGCTTGGCAACACGAATCAAGCCCCAGCATTTT. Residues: CASSLATRIKPQHF.

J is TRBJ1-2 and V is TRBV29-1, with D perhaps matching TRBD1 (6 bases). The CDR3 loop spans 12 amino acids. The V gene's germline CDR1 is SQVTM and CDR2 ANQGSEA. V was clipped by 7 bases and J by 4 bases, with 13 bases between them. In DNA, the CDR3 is TGCAGCGCTGAGACAGGTAGCTATGGCTACACCTTC. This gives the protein CSAETGSYGYTF.

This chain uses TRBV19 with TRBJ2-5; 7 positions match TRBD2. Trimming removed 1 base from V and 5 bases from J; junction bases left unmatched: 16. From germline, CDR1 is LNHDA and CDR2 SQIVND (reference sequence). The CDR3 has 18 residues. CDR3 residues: CASSIGGTGAGSTETQYF. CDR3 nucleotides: TGTGCCAGTAGTATAGGGGGTACGGGAGCGGGGAGCACGGAGACCCAGTACTTC.